This T cell receptor beta chain derives from a study of OX40 agonist ivuxolimab in advanced cancers. About the research overall: Patients in the trial were receiving intravenous ivuxolimab every 2 weeks, at doses of 0.01 to 10 mg/kg. Patients were 82.7% male with ages about 20 to 79, mean about 65.

A remark on this clone: Its antigen is not known.

Overall study results and limits: Circulating CD4+ and CD8+ T cells showed clonal expansion by week 6 at 0.1 to 3.0 mg/kg.

Sequenced by immunoSEQ multiplex PCR; TCRdb stores in-frame clones only, minus some. The table has more than 25,000 clones, 75% to 90% seen once; the top ten hold around 30%. The sequence derives from an adult with an advanced solid tumor such as melanoma, head and neck, liver or kidney cancer. The specimen was CD4+ or CD8+ T cells sorted from blood, collected in a trial of the OX40 agonist ivuxolimab.

This CDR3 is CASGGEGNTIYF. CDR3 in DNA: TGTGCCAGCGGAGGAGAGGGAAACACCATATATTTT. The chain has TRBV27 and TRBJ1-3, with no clear D. V was shortened by 8 bases and J by 4 bases, with 9 bases between the two germline ends. The CDR3 runs 12 residues. Germline V gene lookup returns CDR1 MNHEY and CDR2 SMNVEV (reference sequence).